One sample yielded the 11 T cell receptor beta chains listed below, sequenced in a study of CD8+CD57+ T cells in acquired aplastic anemia. Using genomic DNA as the template, TCR beta VDJ and CDR3 profiling was carried out. TCRdb processed the reads anew with MiXCR; each CDR3 protein has one entry. Seen here are about 70,000 distinct CDR3 sequences, around half observed once, and the top ten hold about 8%. Source material: sorted CD4+, CD8+, or CD8+CD57+ T cells (not recorded which) from PBMCs. The receptors were sampled from a human donor in good health, serving as a control.

The sample holds one count of this clonotype. The germline gene is not matched at one end of the junction; a read error may be the cause. The rearrangement links TRBV11-2 to TRBJ1-6; D may be TRBD1 (5 bases). Per germline, CDR1 SGHAT and CDR2 FQNNGV. The CDR3 runs 17 residues. In DNA, the CDR3 is TGTGCCAGCAGCTCGCGCAAAACAGGACCCTATAGTTCACCCCTCCACTTT. It codes for CASSSRKTGPYSSPLHF.

The V gene is TRBV9, the J gene TRBJ2-7, with TRBD1 matching over 8 bases. The V gene's germline CDR1 is SGDLS and CDR2 YYNGEE. CDR3 length: 14 residues. Trimming took 0 bases from V and 5 from J; bases not matched to a gene: 4. The CDR3, as DNA: TGTGCCAGCAGCGTAGCCTACAGGGGGAACGAGCAGTACTTC. Translated, it gives CASSVAYRGNEQYF.

The gene calls are TRBV29-1 and TRBJ2-7, with 8 nucleotides matching TRBD1. CDR3 size: 12 residues. CDR1 is SQVTM and CDR2 is ANQGSEA in the germline V gene. V was clipped by 8 bases and J by 5 bases; unmatched bases: 8. CDR3 nucleotides: TGCAGCACGAGACAGGGGACCGACGAGCAGTACTTC. It codes for CSTRQGTDEQYF.

The chain carries TRBV7-9 and TRBJ1-2; D gene ambiguous. The V gene's germline CDR1 is SEHNR and CDR2 FQNEAQ (reference sequence). This CDR3 has 12 residues. Trimming removed 9 bases at V and 2 bases at J, with 10 bases between. DNA for the CDR3: TGTGCCAGTAGAAGGGAGAACTATGGCTACACCTTC. This encodes CASRRENYGYTF.

The chain joins TRBV11-1 to TRBJ1-1; 7 nucleotides line up with TRBD1. Germline V CDR1 and CDR2: SGHAT, FQDESV (reference sequence). The CDR3 extends over 12 amino acids. After removal of 5 bases from V and 11 bases from J, the junction contained 8 bases not matched to a gene. CDR3 protein: CASSEYRGPAFF. For the CDR3, the DNA is TGTGCCAGCAGCGAATACAGGGGTCCGGCTTTCTTT.

J is TRBJ2-5 and V is TRBV20-1, with 9 nucleotides matching TRBD2. The trim removed 0 bases at V and 5 bases at J, leaving 4 bases unmatched. CDR1 DFQATT and CDR2 SNEGSKA come from the germline V gene (reference sequence). The CDR3 loop spans 14 amino acids. Written as DNA, the CDR3 is TGCAGTGCTAGAGATCGACTAGCGGTCGAGACCCAGTACTTC. Its protein product is CSARDRLAVETQYF.

Worth noting for this clonotype: A much larger clone differs by one base, so this may be a read error. The chain couples TRBV30 to TRBJ1-2, with a weak D call TRBD1 (5 bases). Germline CDR1 reads GTSNPN; CDR2 reads SVGIG (reference sequence). Trimming removed 0 bases at V and 5 bases at J, with 10 bases between. The CDR3 covers 13 residues. The CDR3 DNA reads as TGTGCCTGGAGTGTGGGGACGGTATATGGCTACACCTTC. It codes for CAWSVGTVYGYTF. The full variable domain, with the rest looked up from reference TRBV30 and TRBJ1-2, is SQTIHQWPATLVQPVGSPLSLECTVEGTSNPNLYWYRQAAGRGLQLLFYSVGIGQISSEVPQNLSASRPQDRQFILSSKKLLLSDSGFYLCAWSVGTVYGYTFGSGTRLTVV.

This clonotype showed up just a few times. The rearrangement uses TRBV25-1 and TRBJ2-3; 8 bases are a match to TRBD1. The CDR3 is made up of 15 amino acids. Unmatched junction bases numbered 7, after V lost 3 bases and J lost 5 bases. CDR1 is MGHDK and CDR2 is SYGVNS in the germline V gene. CDR3 in amino acids: CASSDPGQEIDTQYF. CDR3 sequence (DNA): TGTGCCAGCAGTGATCCGGGACAGGAAATAGATACGCAGTATTTT.

Points on this clonotype: Since the CDR3 does not end with the conserved phenylalanine or tryptophan, this likely comes from a read error. CDR3 loop: CASSLVNLYNEQFL. Here the CDR3 DNA reads TGTGCCAGCAGCTTAGTGAATCTCTACAATGAGCAGTTCTTA. The chain couples TRBV7-9 to TRBJ2-1; D gene ambiguous. CDR1 SEHNR and CDR2 FQNEAQ come from the germline V gene (reference sequence). The V end was cut by 1 base, the J end by 3 bases, with 7 bases between. This CDR3 contains 14 residues.

The genes are TRBV10-1 and TRBJ2-2, with D uncertain. Trimming took off 4 bases at V and 0 bases at J, with 6 bases between the two ends. CDR1 is WNHNN, CDR2 SYGVQD, per germline (reference sequence). This CDR3 region has 14 residues. CDR3: CASSAVSNTGELFF. The CDR3 bases are TGCGCCAGCAGTGCCGTATCGAACACCGGGGAGCTGTTTTTT.

The chain couples TRBV20-1 to TRBJ1-6, with D possibly matching TRBD1 (5 bases). The germline V gene has CDR1 DFQATT and CDR2 SNEGSKA (reference sequence). CDR3 size: 13 residues. V was clipped by 3 bases and J by 9 bases, with 12 bases between them. The CDR3 protein is CSASQGLGSPLHF. For the CDR3, the DNA is TGCAGTGCTAGCCAGGGATTGGGTTCACCCCTCCACTTT.